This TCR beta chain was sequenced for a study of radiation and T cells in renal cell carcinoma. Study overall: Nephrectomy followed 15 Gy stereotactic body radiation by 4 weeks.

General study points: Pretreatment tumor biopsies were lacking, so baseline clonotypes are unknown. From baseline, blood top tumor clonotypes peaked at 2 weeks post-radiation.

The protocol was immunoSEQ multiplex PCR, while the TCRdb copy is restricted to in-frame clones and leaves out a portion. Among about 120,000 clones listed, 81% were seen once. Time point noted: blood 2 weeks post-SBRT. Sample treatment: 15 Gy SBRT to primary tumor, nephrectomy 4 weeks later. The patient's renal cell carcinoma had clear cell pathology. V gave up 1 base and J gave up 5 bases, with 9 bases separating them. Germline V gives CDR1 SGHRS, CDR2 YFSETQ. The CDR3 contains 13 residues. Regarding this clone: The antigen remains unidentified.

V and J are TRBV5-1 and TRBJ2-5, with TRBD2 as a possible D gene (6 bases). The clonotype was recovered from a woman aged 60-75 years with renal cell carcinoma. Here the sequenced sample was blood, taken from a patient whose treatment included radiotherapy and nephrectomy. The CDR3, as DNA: TGCGCCAGCAGCTTGCCGGGGAGGGAGACCCAGTACTTC. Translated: CASSLPGRETQYF.